The rows below give T cell receptor beta chains drawn from one sample of a study of blood T cell repertoires in COVID-19. Sequenced by immunoSEQ multiplex PCR; TCRdb stores in-frame clones only, minus some. This sample has roughly 97,000 clones, with about 89% found just once. Sequenced material: peripheral blood. The receptors were gathered from a human donor in a cohort sampled during active COVID-19. The CDR3 runs from the conserved cysteine through the conserved F or W. The D gene is left open where the match is weak. Expanded clones are given a class, and other clones once, few, many or no size at all.

J	D	V	size	CDR3	DNA
TRBJ2-1	NA	TRBV7-9	NA	CASSFPGLVSSYNEQFF	TGTGCCAGCAGCTTTCCCGGACTCGTGAGCTCCTACAATGAGCAGTTCTTC
TRBJ2-3	TRBD1	TRBV6-1	NA	CASSDRTGGLRGTDTQYF	TGTGCCAGCAGTGACCGGACAGGGGGGCTCCGGGGCACAGATACGCAGTATTTT
TRBJ2-1	TRBD2	TRBV6-5	NA	CASSLTSGNEQFF	TGTGCCAGCAGCCTAACTAGCGGAAATGAGCAGTTCTTC
TRBJ2-3	TRBD1	TRBV27	once	CASKRTPGQGATDTQYF	TGTGCCAGCAAGCGAACACCGGGACAGGGGGCCACAGATACGCAGTATTTT
TRBJ2-2	NA	TRBV29-1	NA	CSVRQAGELFF	TGCAGCGTTCGACAGGCCGGGGAGCTGTTTTTT
TRBJ1-1	NA	TRBV9	NA	CASSVAATGGNTEAFF	TGTGCCAGCAGCGTTGCCGCGACAGGAGGGAACACTGAAGCTTTCTTT
TRBJ2-3	TRBD1	TRBV5-4	NA	CASSLSDRGRGADTQYF	TGTGCCAGCAGCTTATCGGACAGGGGGCGAGGCGCAGATACGCAGTATTTT
TRBJ2-4	NA	TRBV11-2	NA	CASSRRAVDIQYF	TGTGCCAGCAGCAGGAGGGCCGTTGACATTCAGTACTTC
TRBJ2-3	NA	TRBV24-1	NA	CATSDPGSTDTQYF	TGTGCCACCAGTGACCCCGGGAGCACAGATACGCAGTATTTT
TRBJ2-6	TRBD2	TRBV7-9	once	CASSFSSGRANVLTF	TGTGCCAGCAGCTTTTCTAGCGGTAGGGCCAACGTCCTGACTTTC
TRBJ1-2	NA	TRBV3-1/TRBV3-2	NA	CASSQQEGYTF	TGTGCCAGCAGCCAACAGGAAGGCTACACCTTC
TRBJ2-3	TRBD2	TRBV10-2	NA	CASSGTSATTDTQYF	TGCGCCAGCAGTGGGACTAGCGCAACCACAGATACGCAGTATTTT
TRBJ2-2	NA	TRBV5-6	NA	CASSLAPTAGELFF	TGTGCCAGCAGCTTGGCTCCCACAGCCGGGGAGCTGTTTTTT
TRBJ2-6	NA	TRBV19	NA	CASNDPQGSGANVLTF	TGTGCCAGTAATGACCCGCAGGGGTCAGGGGCCAACGTCCTGACTTTC
TRBJ1-2	NA	TRBV12-3/TRBV12-4	NA	CASSLILGGSYTF	TGTGCCAGCAGTTTAATTCTGGGGGGATCCTACACCTTC
TRBJ1-1	TRBD1	TRBV27	NA	CASSSFGTGPEAFF	TGTGCCAGCAGTTCTTTTGGGACAGGGCCTGAAGCTTTCTTT
TRBJ2-3	NA	TRBV9	NA	CASSVAPSDTQYF	TGTGCCAGCAGCGTAGCCCCATCAGATACGCAGTATTTT
TRBJ2-7	TRBD2	TRBV6-5	NA	CASSSAGLDYYEQYF	TGTGCCTCCTCTTCCGCGGGACTAGATTACTACGAGCAGTACTTC
TRBJ1-5	TRBD1	TRBV4-3	NA	CASSRSTGYQPQHF	TGCGCCAGCAGCCGCTCGACAGGGTATCAGCCCCAGCATTTT
TRBJ2-3	TRBD1	TRBV7-2	NA	CASSLAGTGTYTDTQYF	TGTGCCAGCAGCTTAGCGGGGACAGGGACCTACACAGATACGCAGTATTTT
TRBJ1-5	NA	TRBV5-5	NA	CASSGDPGMGSNQPQHF	TGTGCCAGCAGCGGTGACCCAGGGATGGGTAGCAATCAGCCCCAGCATTTT
TRBJ2-1	TRBD2	TRBV10-3	NA	CAISESPRLAGTNEQFF	TGTGCCATCAGTGAGTCCCCCCGACTAGCGGGGACCAATGAGCAGTTCTTC
TRBJ2-5	NA	TRBV28	NA	CASSLPGGAETQYF	TGTGCCAGCAGTTTACCCGGAGGGGCGGAGACCCAGTACTTC
TRBJ1-2	TRBD1	TRBV27	medium-sized	CASSTGGFGYTF	TGTGCCAGCAGTACAGGGGGCTTTGGCTACACCTTC
TRBJ2-1	NA	TRBV5-4	once	CASSSRWGGRLSYNEQFF	TGTGCCAGCAGCTCGCGGTGGGGGGGGCGGCTCTCGTACAATGAGCAGTTCTTC
TRBJ1-2	TRBD1	TRBV10-3	NA	CAISPTGEGYTF	TGTGCCATCAGCCCGACAGGGGAAGGCTACACCTTC
TRBJ2-2	NA	TRBV24-1	NA	CATSDFRGASGELFF	TGTGCCACCAGTGATTTCCGGGGGGCCTCCGGGGAGCTGTTTTTT
TRBJ1-2	TRBD1	TRBV28	NA	CASLRYRGDYGYTF	TGTGCCAGCCTAAGATACAGGGGAGACTATGGCTACACCTTC
TRBJ2-6	TRBD2	TRBV28	NA	CASSFSSGGATGANVLTF	TGTGCCAGCAGTTTTTCTAGCGGGGGGGCAACTGGGGCCAACGTCCTGACTTTC
TRBJ2-7	NA	TRBV5-5	NA	CASSLDIISYEQYF	TGTGCCAGCAGCTTAGACATAATCTCCTACGAGCAGTACTTC
TRBJ2-1	NA	TRBV6-2/TRBV6-3	NA	CASSYGGLPTDNEQFF	TGTGCCAGCAGTTACGGGGGACTCCCAACGGACAATGAGCAGTTCTTC
TRBJ1-4	TRBD1	TRBV19	NA	CASREEATGSEKLFF	TGTGCCAGTAGGGAAGAGGCGACAGGGAGTGAAAAACTGTTTTTT
TRBJ1-2	NA	TRBV7-6	NA	CASSLNSMEPGGYTF	TGTGCCAGCAGCTTAAATTCAATGGAACCGGGGGGCTACACCTTC
TRBJ1-5	NA	TRBV28	NA	CATGGGVDPLPQHF	TGTGCCACGGGAGGGGGTGTCGACCCTCTCCCCCAGCATTTT
TRBJ2-1	TRBD2	TRBV6-1	NA	CASSEAGLAGVNEQFF	TGTGCCAGCAGTGAAGCAGGACTAGCGGGAGTCAATGAGCAGTTCTTC
TRBJ2-1	NA	TRBV5-5	NA	CASSLGPGVRSNEQFF	TGTGCCAGCAGCTTGGGCCCCGGGGTGAGGAGTAATGAGCAGTTCTTC
TRBJ1-3	TRBD1	TRBV25-1	few	CASSGNRGRAGNTIYF	TGTGCCAGCAGTGGAAACAGGGGGCGCGCAGGAAACACCATATATTTT
TRBJ2-3	TRBD2	TRBV4-1	few	CASSRSLAGSTDTQYF	TGCGCCAGCAGCCGTTCACTAGCGGGTAGCACAGATACGCAGTATTTT
TRBJ2-7	NA	TRBV12-1	NA	CASSSYAGTSGAHSLYEQYF	TGTGCCAGCAGCTCCTATGCCGGGACTAGCGGAGCTCACTCCCTTTACGAGCAGTACTTC
TRBJ1-1	TRBD1	TRBV9	NA	CASSANQGAGRTEAFF	TGTGCCAGCAGCGCGAACCAGGGGGCTGGGAGGACTGAAGCTTTCTTT
TRBJ2-1	NA	TRBV6-2/TRBV6-3	NA	CASSYLQGVGEQFF	TGTGCCAGCAGTTACCTTCAGGGTGTTGGCGAGCAGTTCTTC
TRBJ1-1	NA	TRBV6-5	NA	CASSHGGRLNTEAFF	TGTGCCAGCAGTCACGGGGGGCGGCTAAACACTGAAGCTTTCTTT
TRBJ2-7	TRBD2	TRBV12-5	NA	CASGLGVLAGQANEQYF	TGTGCTAGTGGTTTGGGAGTACTAGCGGGACAGGCCAACGAGCAGTACTTC
TRBJ2-5	NA	TRBV4-1	NA	CASSQGHSLSVETQYF	TGCGCCAGCAGCCAAGGACATAGTCTGTCTGTGGAGACCCAGTACTTC
TRBJ1-2	TRBD1	TRBV5-5	NA	CASSPYGGTGGDYGYTF	TGTGCCAGCAGCCCTTATGGTGGGACAGGGGGTGACTATGGCTACACCTTC
TRBJ2-3	NA	TRBV29-1	NA	CSPTGLATDTQYF	TGCAGCCCGACGGGACTTGCCACAGATACGCAGTATTTT
TRBJ1-3	NA	TRBV29-1	few	CSVEGDKGNTIYF	TGCAGCGTTGAAGGGGACAAAGGAAACACCATATATTTT
TRBJ2-3	TRBD2	TRBV7-3	NA	CASSASGIDTDTQYF	TGTGCCAGCAGTGCTAGCGGGATCGACACAGATACGCAGTATTTT
TRBJ2-2	TRBD2	TRBV4-3	NA	CASSQRLAGGPTGELFF	TGCGCCAGCAGCCAACGACTAGCGGGGGGCCCCACCGGGGAGCTGTTTTTT
TRBJ1-2	NA	TRBV28	NA	CASSPPAGGNYGYTF	TGTGCCAGCAGTCCCCCGGCGGGGGGGAACTATGGCTACACCTTC
TRBJ2-3	NA	TRBV20-1	few	CSASPGGGALKSTDTQYF	TGCAGTGCCAGTCCGGGTGGGGGGGCTCTTAAATCTACAGATACGCAGTATTTT
TRBJ2-7	TRBD2	TRBV7-9	NA	CASSLVASGYEQYF	TGTGCCAGCAGCTTAGTTGCTAGCGGCTACGAGCAGTACTTC
TRBJ1-1	TRBD1	TRBV19	NA	CASSPQGKGAFF	TGTGCCAGTAGTCCACAGGGGAAAGGAGCTTTCTTT
TRBJ1-3	NA	TRBV6-5	NA	CASTDTGNTIYF	TGTGCCAGCACCGACACTGGAAACACCATATATTTT
TRBJ2-7	TRBD2	TRBV5-6	NA	CASSLAGTSGIYEQYF	TGTGCCAGCAGCTTGGCAGGGACTAGCGGGATCTACGAGCAGTACTTC
TRBJ2-3	TRBD2	TRBV4-1	once	CASSQDPLAGGYTDTQYF	TGCGCCAGCAGCCAAGATCCGTTAGCGGGGGGGTACACAGATACGCAGTATTTT
TRBJ2-1	TRBD2	TRBV11-1	NA	CASSLAVASGNEQFF	TGTGCCAGCAGCTTAGCTGTGGCTAGCGGGAATGAGCAGTTCTTC